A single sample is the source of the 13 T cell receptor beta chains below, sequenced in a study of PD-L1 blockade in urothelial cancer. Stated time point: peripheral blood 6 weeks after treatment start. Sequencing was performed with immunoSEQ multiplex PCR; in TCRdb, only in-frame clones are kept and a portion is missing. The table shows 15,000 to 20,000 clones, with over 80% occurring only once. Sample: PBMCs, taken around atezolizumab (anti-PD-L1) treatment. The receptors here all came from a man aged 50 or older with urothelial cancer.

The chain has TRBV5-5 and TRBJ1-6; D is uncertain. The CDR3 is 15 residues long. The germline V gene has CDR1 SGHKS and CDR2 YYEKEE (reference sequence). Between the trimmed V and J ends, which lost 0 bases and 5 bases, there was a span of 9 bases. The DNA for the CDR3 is TGTGCCAGCAGCTTGGGGCCTTCAGATAATTCACCCCTCCACTTT. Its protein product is CASSLGPSDNSPLHF.

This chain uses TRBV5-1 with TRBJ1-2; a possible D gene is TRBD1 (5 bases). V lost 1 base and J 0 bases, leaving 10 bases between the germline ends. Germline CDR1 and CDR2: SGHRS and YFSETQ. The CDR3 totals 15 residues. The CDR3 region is CASSLFGGTNYGYTF. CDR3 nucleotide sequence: TGCGCCAGCAGCTTGTTTGGGGGGACTAACTATGGCTACACCTTC.

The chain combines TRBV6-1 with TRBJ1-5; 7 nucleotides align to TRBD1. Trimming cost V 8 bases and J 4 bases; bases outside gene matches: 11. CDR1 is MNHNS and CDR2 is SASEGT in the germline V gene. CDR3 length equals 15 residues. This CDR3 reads CASSTYGQENQPQHF. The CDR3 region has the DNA TGTGCCAGCTCGACATACGGACAGGAAAATCAGCCCCAGCATTTT.

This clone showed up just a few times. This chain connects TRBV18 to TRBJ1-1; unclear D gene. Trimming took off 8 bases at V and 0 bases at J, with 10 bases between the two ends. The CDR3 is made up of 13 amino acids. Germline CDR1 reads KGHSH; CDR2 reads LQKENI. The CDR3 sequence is CASARTLNTEAFF. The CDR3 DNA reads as TGTGCCAGCGCACGGACTTTGAACACTGAAGCTTTCTTT.

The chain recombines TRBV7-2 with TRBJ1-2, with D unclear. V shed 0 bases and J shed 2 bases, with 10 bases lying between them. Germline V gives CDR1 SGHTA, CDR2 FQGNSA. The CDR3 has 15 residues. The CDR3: CASSLAGGINYGYTF. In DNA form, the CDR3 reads TGTGCCAGCAGCTTAGCGGGAGGAATCAACTATGGCTACACCTTC.

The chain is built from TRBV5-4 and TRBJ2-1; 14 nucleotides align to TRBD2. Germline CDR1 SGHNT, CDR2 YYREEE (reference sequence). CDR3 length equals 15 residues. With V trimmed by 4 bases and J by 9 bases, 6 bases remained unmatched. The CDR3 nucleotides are TGTGCCAGCAGCCCCGGGACTAGCGGGGGCGGTGAGCAGTTCTTC. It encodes CASSPGTSGGGEQFF.

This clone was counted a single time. The CDR3 loop is CASFRNPPGSSSGNTIYF. The DNA of the CDR3 is TGTGCCAGCTTCCGAAACCCCCCGGGATCGAGCTCTGGAAACACCATATATTTT. The chain employs TRBV27 and TRBJ1-3; D gene unclear. Trimming stripped 8 bases from V and 0 bases from J, with 23 bases between. Germline loops: CDR1 MNHEY, CDR2 SMNVEV (reference sequence). This CDR3 contains 18 residues.

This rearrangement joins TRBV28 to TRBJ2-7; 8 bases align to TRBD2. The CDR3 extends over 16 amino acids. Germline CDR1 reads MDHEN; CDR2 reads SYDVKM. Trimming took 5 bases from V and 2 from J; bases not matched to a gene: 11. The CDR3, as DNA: TGTGCCAGCAGTCCGGCCCGACTAGCGCATCCCTACGAGCAGTACTTC. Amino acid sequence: CASSPARLAHPYEQYF.

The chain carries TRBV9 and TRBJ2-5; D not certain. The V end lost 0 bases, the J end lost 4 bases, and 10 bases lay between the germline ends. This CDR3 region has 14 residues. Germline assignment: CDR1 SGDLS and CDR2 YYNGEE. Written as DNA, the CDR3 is TGTGCCAGCAGCGTAGGGCCCACCGCAGAGACCCAGTACTTC. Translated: CASSVGPTAETQYF.

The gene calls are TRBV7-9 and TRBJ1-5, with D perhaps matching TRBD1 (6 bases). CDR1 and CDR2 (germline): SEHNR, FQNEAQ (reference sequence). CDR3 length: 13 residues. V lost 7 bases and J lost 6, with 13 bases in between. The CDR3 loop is CASNPLGAQPQHF. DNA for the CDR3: TGTGCCAGCAACCCTCTGGGGGCTCAGCCCCAGCATTTT. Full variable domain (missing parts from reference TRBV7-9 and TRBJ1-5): DTGVSQNPRHKITKRGQNVTFRCDPISEHNRLYWYRQTLGQGPEFLTYFQNEAQLEKSRLLSDRFSAERPKGSFSTLEIQRTEQGDSAMYLCASNPLGAQPQHFGDGTRLSIL.

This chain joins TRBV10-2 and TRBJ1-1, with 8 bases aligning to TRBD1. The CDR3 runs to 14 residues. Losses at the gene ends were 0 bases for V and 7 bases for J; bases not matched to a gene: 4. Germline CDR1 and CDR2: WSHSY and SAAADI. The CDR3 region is CASSESGDRLEAFF. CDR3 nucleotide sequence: TGCGCCAGCAGTGAGTCTGGGGACAGGCTTGAAGCTTTCTTT.

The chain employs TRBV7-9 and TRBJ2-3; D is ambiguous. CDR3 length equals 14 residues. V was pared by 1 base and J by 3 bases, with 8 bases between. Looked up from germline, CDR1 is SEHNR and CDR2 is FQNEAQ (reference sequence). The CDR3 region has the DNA TGTGCCAGCAGCTTAGGTACAGAGACAGATACGCAGTATTTT. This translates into CASSLGTETDTQYF.

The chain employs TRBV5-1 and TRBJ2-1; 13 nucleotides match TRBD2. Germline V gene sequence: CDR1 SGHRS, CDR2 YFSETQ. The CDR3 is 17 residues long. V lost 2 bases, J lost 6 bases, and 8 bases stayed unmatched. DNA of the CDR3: TGCGCCAGCAGCTTCAATATCAGGACTAGCGGGAGCAATGAGCAGTTCTTC. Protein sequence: CASSFNIRTSGSNEQFF.